One and the same sample provided the 20 T cell receptor beta chains below, sequenced in a study of blood T cell repertoires in COVID-19. Profiling relied on immunoSEQ multiplex PCR, and the TCRdb table lists in-frame clones only, not all of them. The sample shows roughly 38,000 clones, 90% of them seen only once. Sample: peripheral blood. The receptors were gathered from a man in his 60s with active or convalescent COVID-19.

V is TRBV6-4 and J is TRBJ2-2; D uncertain. This CDR3 comprises 19 residues. Per germline, CDR1 MRHNA and CDR2 SNTAGT. The V end lost 2 bases, the J end lost 6 bases, and 25 bases lay between the germline ends. The CDR3 sequence is CASSDAPQCGHSSAGELFF. The CDR3 region has the DNA TGTGCCAGCAGTGACGCCCCCCAGTGTGGGCACAGCTCAGCCGGGGAGCTGTTTTTT.

V gene TRBV5-4 combines with J gene TRBJ1-1; a possible D gene is TRBD1 (6 bases). Trimming shortened V by 4 bases and J by 1 base, and 11 bases separated the two germline ends. CDR1 SGHNT and CDR2 YYREEE come from the germline V gene (reference sequence). CDR3 size: 14 residues. The CDR3 spells CASSRRGGNTEAFF. Here the CDR3 DNA reads TGTGCCAGCAGCCGAAGAGGGGGGAACACTGAAGCTTTCTTT.

The chain carries TRBV20-1 and TRBJ2-7, with 7 positions matching TRBD1. From germline, CDR1 is DFQATT and CDR2 SNEGSKA (reference sequence). The CDR3 spans 11 residues. CDR3 sequence reads: CRVDREYEQYF. The CDR3 bases are TGCAGGGTAGACAGGGAGTACGAGCAGTACTTC.

The chain recombines TRBV5-4 with TRBJ2-7, with D perhaps TRBD1 (5 bases). Germline CDR1 is SGHNT and CDR2 is YYREEE (reference sequence). V lost 1 base and J lost 2, with 13 bases in between. The length of the CDR3 is 15 residues. DNA for the CDR3: TGTGCCAGCAGCTTGTATACAGGTCCACCCTACGAGCAGTACTTC. Protein sequence: CASSLYTGPPYEQYF.

A single count supports this clone. The V and J genes are TRBV28 and TRBJ2-3; perhaps TRBD1 as D (6 bases). The germline gives CDR1 MDHEN, CDR2 SYDVKM. This CDR3 comprises 15 residues. The V end lost 3 bases, the J end lost 3 bases, and 13 bases lay between the germline ends. The CDR3: CASSFYRVRTDTQYF. CDR3 sequence (DNA): TGTGCCAGCAGTTTCTACAGGGTTAGGACAGATACGCAGTATTTT.

This chain links TRBV10-2 with TRBJ1-1; unclear D gene. V lost 7 bases and J 1 base, leaving 7 bases between the germline ends. CDR3 size: 12 residues. Germline V CDR1 and CDR2: WSHSY, SAAADI. Written as DNA, the CDR3 is TGCGCCAGCACCTTCGGGAACACTGAAGCTTTCTTT. As protein: CASTFGNTEAFF.

The chain employs TRBV5-1 and TRBJ1-4; D gene unclear. The germline V gene has CDR1 SGHRS and CDR2 YFSETQ. The CDR3 contains 15 residues. The ends were cut back, 0 bases at V and 4 bases at J, with 10 bases in the middle. The CDR3: CASSLASGDNEKLFF. The CDR3 nucleotides read TGCGCCAGCAGCTTGGCCTCAGGTGATAATGAAAAACTGTTTTTT.

The chain has TRBV10-3 and TRBJ1-2; D unclear. The CDR3 sequence is 12 residues long. V lost 4 bases and J 6 bases, leaving 9 bases between the germline ends. CDR1 is ENHRY and CDR2 is SYGVKD in the germline V gene. CDR3 bases: TGTGCCATCAGTGTACGGGGAGATGGCTACACCTTC. This sequence encodes CAISVRGDGYTF.

This clone appeared a single time. The V gene is TRBV6-5, the J gene TRBJ2-3; D unresolved. CDR3 length equals 13 residues. Trimming stripped 6 bases from V and 5 bases from J, with 12 bases between. Germline CDR1 reads MNHEY; CDR2 reads SVGAGI. The CDR3 sequence is CASSTRRLDTQYF. The CDR3 DNA sequence: TGTGCCAGCAGCACGCGTAGACTAGATACGCAGTATTTT.

The chain is built from TRBV3-1 (or the pseudogene TRBV3-2) and TRBJ2-7; TRBD2 matches at 8 bases. This CDR3 is built from 17 residues. Germline CDR1 LGHDT, CDR2 YNNKEL (reference sequence). The V and J ends lost 2 bases and 0 bases, in that order; junction bases with no gene match: 9. DNA for the CDR3: TGTGCCAGCAGCCAATACGGACTAGCAGAAAGCTCCTACGAGCAGTACTTC. This codes for CASSQYGLAESSYEQYF.

This chain links TRBV7-9 with TRBJ1-2; TRBD1 agrees at 10 bases. The germline CDR1 and CDR2 sequences are SEHNR and FQNEAQ (reference sequence). This CDR3 spans 15 amino acids. Germline trimming cut 3 bases from V and 6 bases from J; bases unmatched to any gene: 7. CDR3 nucleotide sequence: TGTGCCAGCAGCTTCCGGGACAGGGGATACGATGGCTACACCTTC. Protein: CASSFRDRGYDGYTF.

This clone was seen more than once but under ten times. V and J are TRBV28 and TRBJ1-3; D ambiguous. Germline V lookup: CDR1 MDHEN, CDR2 SYDVKM. Between the trimmed V and J ends, which lost 4 bases and 0 bases, there was a span of 7 bases. This CDR3 region has 14 residues. The CDR3 nucleotides are TGTGCCAGCAGTTCTAGGTACTCTGGAAACACCATATATTTT. This sequence encodes CASSSRYSGNTIYF.

The V and J genes are TRBV11-2 and TRBJ2-7, with 12 bases matching TRBD2. V gave up 7 bases and J gave up 3 bases; unmatched junction bases: 13. Per germline, CDR1 SGHAT and CDR2 FQNNGV. The CDR3 has 17 residues. The CDR3 is CASTKIRTSGTYYEQYF. DNA of the CDR3: TGTGCCAGCACCAAGATTAGGACTAGCGGGACCTACTACGAGCAGTACTTC. The full variable domain, with the rest looked up from reference TRBV11-2 and TRBJ2-7, is EAGVAQSPRYKIIEKRQSVAFWCNPISGHATLYWYQQILGQGPKLLIQFQNNGVVDDSQLPKDRFSAERLKGVDSTLKIQPAKLEDSAVYLCASTKIRTSGTYYEQYFGPGTRLTVT.

J is TRBJ2-1 and V is TRBV28; weak D call: TRBD2 (5 bases). Trimming shortened V by 6 bases and J by 3 bases, and 21 bases separated the two germline ends. CDR3 length: 17 residues. The germline gives CDR1 MDHEN, CDR2 SYDVKM. Here the CDR3 DNA reads TGTGCCAGCAGCTTTTGGACGCAGACGGGGTACTACAATGAGCAGTTCTTC. Its protein product is CASSFWTQTGYYNEQFF.

This sequence joins TRBV28 and TRBJ1-2; D perhaps matches TRBD1 (6 bases). Deletions cut 6 bases from V and 7 bases from J, with 15 bases between. Germline V lookup: CDR1 MDHEN, CDR2 SYDVKM. CDR3 length equals 13 residues. As DNA, the CDR3 is TGTGCCAGCAGCCTAACGGGGGGCATTGGCTACACCTTC. It codes for CASSLTGGIGYTF.

Only one count was recorded for this clone. One end of the junction is discordant with germline, which a read error may explain. This chain links TRBV4-1 with TRBJ2-3; 9 positions match TRBD1. Germline CDR1 and CDR2: MGHRA and YSYEKL. This CDR3 is 15 amino acids long. CDR3 bases: TGCGCCAGCACCCAAGGGACAGGGAACACAGATACGCAGTATTTT. Translating gives CASTQGTGNTDTQYF.

In its sample, this clone was seen once. The chain is built from TRBV7-6 and TRBJ2-5; 13 bases align to TRBD2. Looked up from germline, CDR1 is SGHVS and CDR2 is FNYEAQ. The CDR3 length is 17 residues. V shed 2 bases, J shed 0 bases, and the junction held 3 bases outside the gene matches. CDR3 in DNA: TGTGCCAGCAGCTTAAGAGGGACTAGCGGGAACCAAGAGACCCAGTACTTC. Its translation is CASSLRGTSGNQETQYF.

The gene calls are TRBV5-5 and TRBJ2-1; D may be TRBD1 (6 bases). From germline, CDR1 is SGHKS and CDR2 YYEKEE (reference sequence). The V end was cut by 4 bases, the J end by 0 bases, with 14 bases between. CDR3 length: 16 amino acids. CDR3 bases: TGTGCCAGCAGCCAGGGGCACTCGAGCTCCTACAATGAGCAGTTCTTC. It codes for CASSQGHSSSYNEQFF.

The V gene is TRBV7-9, the J gene TRBJ2-1; 9 bases fit TRBD2. V lost 5 bases to trimming and J lost 8 bases; unmatched junction nucleotides: 7. Germline values: CDR1 SEHNR, CDR2 FQNEAQ (reference sequence). The CDR3 sequence is 14 residues long. In DNA, the CDR3 is TGTGCCAGCAGCGGGGGACTAGCTTGGTATGAGCAGTTCTTC. Translated: CASSGGLAWYEQFF.

The CDR3 DNA follows: TGCGCCAGCAGCCAAGATCTCAACCTGGCCTATGGCTACACCTTC. Protein sequence: CASSQDLNLAYGYTF. This chain connects TRBV4-3 to TRBJ1-2, with D hard to call. The CDR3 loop spans 15 amino acids. The V end lost 0 bases, the J end lost 4 bases, and 12 bases lay between the germline ends. The germline gives CDR1 LGHNA, CDR2 YSLEER.